This T cell receptor (beta chain) was captured in a study of cytomegalovirus exposure and HLA in healthy donors. Study-level background: An early data release held 80 million or so unique TCRs from HLA-typed donors.

This CDR3 region has 16 residues. CDR1 MNHNS and CDR2 SASEGT come from the germline V gene. Trimming removed 0 bases from V and 8 bases from J, with 16 bases in between. Details on this clone: Its antigen is not identified.

Donors were nominally healthy when sampled, though unrecorded immune exposures were likely. General observations from the study: Sequencing depth across donors, presence/absence analyses assumed, was roughly uniform. For most TCR sequences rarity was the rule, although some public TCRs occurred in many donors.

The PCR had 60 Vbeta and 13 Jbeta primers. Repertoires were generated with immunoSEQ multiplex PCR, while TCRdb's copy carries only in-frame clones and drops some. The repertoire holds under 150,000 clones, with 75% to 80% as singletons. This chain connects TRBV6-1 to TRBJ1-4, with no clear D. This TCR was sampled from a woman aged 45-65 years in good health and CMV-seronegative. The sequencing sample was made of PBMCs. The CDR3 spells CASSEALDPLGEKLFF. The CDR3 nucleotides read TGTGCCAGCAGTGAAGCTCTAGACCCTCTTGGGGAAAAACTGTTTTTT.